The 16 T cell receptor beta chains below were found in one sample sequenced in a study of blood T cell repertoires in COVID-19. The method was immunoSEQ multiplex PCR; TCRdb's version includes in-frame clones alone and lacks a portion of them. Here the sample spans more than 200,000 clones, approximately 80% being singletons. Sequencing input: peripheral blood. The receptors here all came from a man aged 60 to 69 with acute or convalescent COVID-19.

The chain combines TRBV6-6 with TRBJ2-2, with TRBD1 as a possible D gene (6 bases). With 5 bases removed from V and 4 bases from J, the gap between germline ends came to 11 bases. CDR1 MNHNY and CDR2 SVGAGI come from the germline V gene (reference sequence). The CDR3 totals 14 residues. The CDR3 DNA is TGTGCCAGCAGTGTAGACAGGAGCACCGGGGAGCTGTTTTTT. Its protein is CASSVDRSTGELFF.

The chain employs TRBV6-4 and TRBJ1-2, with TRBD1 matching over 12 bases. Germline V gene data show CDR1 as MRHNA and CDR2 as SNTAGT. The CDR3 extends over 15 amino acids. Trimming took 3 bases from V and 7 from J; bases not matched to a gene: 6. CDR3 sequence reads: CASSETGTGGIGYTF. The CDR3 nucleotides are TGTGCCAGCAGTGAGACCGGGACAGGGGGCATTGGCTACACCTTC.

The J gene is TRBJ1-2, the V gene TRBV18, with 7 bases lining up with TRBD1. The V gene's germline CDR1 is KGHSH and CDR2 LQKENI. V lost 5 bases and J lost 6; bases outside the gene matches: 9. The CDR3 extends over 14 amino acids. The CDR3 loop reads CASSTRQGIDGYTF. The CDR3 DNA is TGTGCCAGCTCAACCAGACAGGGTATAGATGGCTACACCTTC.

The chain combines TRBV6-5 with TRBJ2-3, with D perhaps matching TRBD2 (5 bases). The CDR3 consists of 16 residues. Trimming left V 0 bases short and J 5 bases short, with 15 bases between. The germline CDR1 and CDR2 sequences are MNHEY and SVGAGI. The CDR3 loop reads CASSYSVGEVLDTQYF. The CDR3 DNA reads TGTGCCAGCAGTTACTCGGTGGGAGAGGTGTTAGATACGCAGTATTTT.

This chain links TRBV11-2 with TRBJ1-2; 7 bases line up with TRBD1. Germline loops: CDR1 SGHAT, CDR2 FQNNGV. This CDR3 has 12 residues. With V trimmed by 6 bases and J by 7 bases, 5 bases remained unmatched. The CDR3 sequence: CASSPNRGGYTF. The CDR3 DNA reads TGTGCCAGCAGTCCCAACAGGGGTGGCTACACCTTC.

The chain couples TRBV5-1 to TRBJ2-1; TRBD1 matches 11 bases. This CDR3 spans 19 amino acids. Losses at the gene ends were 0 bases for V and 4 bases for J; bases not matched to a gene: 12. Looked up from germline, CDR1 is SGHRS and CDR2 is YFSETQ. CDR3: CASSLVALGTGGAYNEQFF. The CDR3 DNA follows: TGCGCCAGCAGCTTGGTAGCACTAGGGACAGGGGGAGCGTACAATGAGCAGTTCTTC.

This clone was detected only once. This chain uses TRBV5-6 with TRBJ2-7, with 10 positions matching TRBD1. V shed 2 bases and J 1 base; nucleotides not matched to a gene: 3. Looked up from germline, CDR1 is SGHDT and CDR2 is YYEEEE. CDR3 size: 15 residues. CDR3 in DNA: TGTGCCAGCAGCTTACCGGGACAGGGGTCCTACGAGCAGTACTTC. Its protein is CASSLPGQGSYEQYF. Filled out from reference TRBV5-6 and TRBJ2-7, the complete variable domain reads DAGVTQSPTHLIKTRGQQVTLRCSPKSGHDTVSWYQQALGQGPQFIFQYYEEEERQRGNFPDRFSGHQFPNYSSELNVNALLLGDSALYLCASSLPGQGSYEQYFGPGTRLTVT.

This clone has more than one count but fewer than ten. V and J are TRBV6-1 and TRBJ2-7; 7 nucleotides line up with TRBD1. Germline V gene sequence: CDR1 MNHNS, CDR2 SASEGT. With 5 bases clipped from V and 0 bases from J, the junction kept 4 bases outside the gene matches. The CDR3 loop spans 14 amino acids. CDR3 DNA: TGTGCCAGCAGTTGGGGACAGAGCTCCTACGAGCAGTACTTC. Residues: CASSWGQSSYEQYF.

Here the CDR3 DNA reads TGCGCCAGCAGCTTAACAGGGGGTGCGGTGCGGGAAAAACTGTTTTTT. It encodes CASSLTGGAVREKLFF. The chain has TRBV5-1 and TRBJ1-4, with 8 bases that match TRBD1. From germline, CDR1 is SGHRS and CDR2 YFSETQ. The V and J ends lost 2 bases and 8 bases, in that order; junction bases with no gene match: 11. This CDR3 has 16 residues.

The chain recombines TRBV6-4 with TRBJ2-2, with 10 bases that match TRBD1. The CDR3 covers 14 residues. Germline-derived CDR1 and CDR2 are MRHNA and SNTAGT. The junction had 0 bases not matched to a gene; V was cut back by 4 bases and J by 4 bases. The CDR3 DNA reads TGTGCCAGCAGTGGGACAGGGGGCACCGGGGAGCTGTTTTTT. It encodes CASSGTGGTGELFF.

V usage is TRBV28 and J usage is TRBJ1-5, with D unresolved. The CDR3 is 11 amino acids. V was shortened by 6 bases and J by 5 bases, with 5 bases between the two germline ends. Looked up from germline, CDR1 is MDHEN and CDR2 is SYDVKM. The CDR3: CASSQYQPQHF. CDR3 nucleotides: TGTGCCAGCAGCCAGTATCAGCCCCAGCATTTT.

The chain recombines TRBV19 with TRBJ2-3; TRBD1 is a possible D gene (5 bases). Germline V gene data show CDR1 as LNHDA and CDR2 as SQIVND (reference sequence). This CDR3 is built from 16 residues. The V end lost 1 base, the J end lost 1 base, and 12 bases lay between the germline ends. The CDR3 is CASSIAKGKGTDTQYF. CDR3 in DNA: TGTGCCAGTAGTATAGCGAAGGGGAAGGGCACAGATACGCAGTATTTT.

The V and J genes are TRBV11-2 and TRBJ2-1, with 8 nucleotides matching TRBD2. The CDR3 spans 14 residues. Germline V lookup: CDR1 SGHAT, CDR2 FQNNGV. Unmatched junction bases numbered 7, after V lost 5 bases and J lost 7 bases. The CDR3, as DNA: TGTGCCAGCAGCCTAGCGGGTGCCACGAATGAGCAGTTCTTC. It encodes CASSLAGATNEQFF. Full variable domain (rest looked up from reference TRBV11-2 and TRBJ2-1): EAGVAQSPRYKIIEKRQSVAFWCNPISGHATLYWYQQILGQGPKLLIQFQNNGVVDDSQLPKDRFSAERLKGVDSTLKIQPAKLEDSAVYLCASSLAGATNEQFFGPGTRLTVL.

The chain links TRBV11-2 to TRBJ1-3; D is unclear. Germline V gene data show CDR1 as SGHAT and CDR2 as FQNNGV. CDR3 size: 12 residues. Deletions cut 3 bases from V and 4 bases from J, with 4 bases between. The DNA of the CDR3 is TGTGCCAGCAGCTTTCGGGGAAACACCATATATTTT. Its protein is CASSFRGNTIYF.

The CDR3 protein is CASSPDRGNQPQHF. CDR3 coding DNA: TGTGCCAGCAGTCCAGACAGAGGCAATCAGCCCCAGCATTTT. The rearrangement links TRBV2 to TRBJ1-5, with a possible D match to TRBD1 (5 bases). Trimming left V 5 bases short and J 2 bases short, with 10 bases between. Germline CDR1 SNHLY, CDR2 FYNNEI. The CDR3 consists of 14 residues.

The chain links TRBV6-2 or TRBV6-3 to TRBJ2-7, with 11 bases aligning to TRBD2. J lost 2 bases, V lost 5 bases, and 8 bases had no gene match. The germline CDR1 and CDR2 sequences are MNHEY and SVGEGT. This CDR3 contains 16 residues. The CDR3 nucleotides read TGTGCCAGCAGTCGCCTGGGACTAGCGGCCCCCTACGAGCAGTACTTC. Its translation: CASSRLGLAAPYEQYF.